This T cell receptor (beta chain) stems from a study of T cells in Graves' hyperthyroidism and ophthalmopathy (dated by TCRdb to the late 2010s). Regarding the complete study: Peripheral blood was collected at initial diagnosis, before any treatment. To identify TCR V-J signatures that set the groups apart, the researchers used a discovery cohort of 90 to 100 patients, made up of 40 to 45 with Graves' ophthalmopathy and about 59 with stable Graves' hyperthyroidism. Prospective prediction of ophthalmopathy was tested in an independent validation cohort of 18 to 20 hyperthyroidism patients and 15 to 17 patients who later progressed to ophthalmopathy. For training and testing, the roughly 97 patients in the discovery cohort were randomly divided in a 7:3 ratio. The study also compared thyroid tissue and blood T-cell repertoires from roughly six Graves' hyperthyroidism patients. Following sampling, methimazole starting at 30 mg daily was given to hyperthyroidism patients, and high-dose intravenous methylprednisolone was given to ophthalmopathy patients. TCR Vbeta CDR3 sequencing of 120 to 150 peripheral blood samples (roughly 41 ophthalmopathy, about 75 hyperthyroidism and approximately 17 progressor patients) is reported in the paper. What the authors observed across the whole study: Sample size was not statistically predetermined, and blinding of investigators to group allocation was not performed. Most expanded thyroid clonotypes (frequency above 0.001) were also detected in blood, a finding suggesting that blood repertoires may reflect thyroid immune responses. A model built on a 13 V-J signature distinguished ophthalmopathy from stable hyperthyroidism, reaching 85% to 90% sensitivity and approximately 83% specificity in cross-validation and 80%/75% in testing. In validation, the model predicted progression to ophthalmopathy with over 60% sensitivity and 72.22% specificity, a median of 6.5 months before onset.

Between the V and J ends, shortened by 9 bases and 1 base respectively, the junction contains 15 bases. Its CDR3 holds 15 amino acids, cysteine through phenylalanine. The kept DNA is CDR3 alone, 45 bases in frame from the first base. Reading the germline V gene gives CDR1 SGHTA and CDR2 FQGNSA. This clonotype came up a few times. Its antigen has not been determined. No base quality values were provided; no much bigger clone lies one nucleotide off. Graves' hyperthyroidism was defined as stable when no progression to ophthalmopathy occurred over 18 months of follow-up. Hyperthyroidism patients were newly diagnosed, with disease duration under 2 months, and aged 18 to 65 years. Exclusion was applied to patients with uncontrolled infections, other autoimmune diseases, pregnancy or lactation. Diagnoses were based on clinical symptoms, serum thyroxine and TRAb, thyroid ultrasound and orbital computed tomography. PBMCs were separated from 10 ml of fresh peripheral blood using Ficoll-Paque density gradient centrifugation. Total RNA was extracted using Trizol reagent, and RNA quality was assessed on an Agilent 2100 Bioanalyzer.

Amplification of TCR beta CDR3 regions was carried out from RNA transcripts. The TCR CDR3 was subjected to a first round of RT-PCR using the HTBI primer set and the Qiagen OneStep RT-PCR kit. The libraries were constructed in a second round of multiplex PCR and then size-selected and purified. Libraries were sequenced paired-end with 100 bp reads on an Illumina HiSeq2000. In the source study's methods: Raw data were processed with SOAPnuke, discarding reads with adapters, uncalled bases, mean Phred below 15, or no exact constant-primer or identifier match. High-quality paired reads were merged using COPE v1.2.5, and each unique nucleotide sequence was defined as a clonotype. Clonotypes were aligned to IMGT TRBV, TRBD and TRBJ reference segments using MiTCR v1.1. Analysis was restricted to V-J combinations with a frequency above 0.0001, which covered 99.2% of repertoires. A TCS score was defined as the ratio of F50 (clonal expansion) to E x V (chaos), with BLOSUM62-based TCRdist applied between CDR3 peptides within each V-J. Welch's t-statistics and random forest reduced roughly 540 V-J features to some 14, which were used in a naive Bayes classifier (R e1071). TCRdb passed the public sequencing reads through fastp at Q25 and MiXCR, retaining productive beta sequences. Each entry is one CDR3 protein sequence, shown with its most common DNA and genes. The V and J calls here are based on TCRdb, not the publication. Within this sample are some 700,000 distinct CDR3 sequences, with around 16% of them counted one time only. The ten largest make up about 14% of the sample.

The sequence links TRBV7-2 to TRBJ2-2; TRBD2 is a possible D gene, resting on 5 matching bases. The source is a man aged 45-65 years with Graves' hyperthyroidism. Sequencing input: blood. CDR3 reads: CASPSAEQNTGELFF. The nucleotide sequence reads TGTGCCAGTCCATCAGCGGAGCAGAACACCGGGGAGCTGTTTTTT.